These T cell receptor beta chains were read from a single sample in a study of OX40 agonist ivuxolimab in advanced cancers. Sequencing was performed with immunoSEQ multiplex PCR; in TCRdb, only in-frame clones are kept and a portion is missing. Of around 92,000 clones listed, about 92% are singletons. Sequenced here: CD4+ or CD8+ T cells sorted from blood, sampled in a trial of the OX40 agonist ivuxolimab. These TCRs come from an adult with an advanced solid tumor such as melanoma, head and neck, liver or kidney cancer. Both conserved end residues are part of each CDR3. Fields, in order: J gene, CDR3 length, V gene, CDR3 protein.

TRBJ2-2,15,TRBV6-1,CASSENRGITGELFF
TRBJ1-5,15,TRBV27,CASSLGRGINQPQHF
TRBJ1-6,15,TRBV28,CASTLGGGRDSPLHF
TRBJ2-3,15,TRBV7-8,CASSLVDYSTDTQYF
TRBJ1-4,15,TRBV5-1,CASSSLTGQVEKLFF
TRBJ2-5,14,TRBV6-6,CASSYSGGRKTQYF
TRBJ1-1,13,TRBV19,CASSITGNTEAFF
TRBJ1-1,14,TRBV6-6,CASLSARALFKAFF
TRBJ1-5,17,TRBV4-3,CASSQVLGPYSNQPQHF
TRBJ1-5,17,TRBV2,CASSEAKYRDTHQPQHF
TRBJ2-3,15,TRBV9,CASSLLISGADTQYF
TRBJ2-5,11,TRBV5-1,CASSSQETQYF
TRBJ2-6,13,TRBV7-9,CASSTSGANVLTF
TRBJ1-2,13,TRBV6-5,CASSATGLGGYTF
TRBJ2-5,14,TRBV7-2,CASSGSNLQETQYF
TRBJ1-6,13,TRBV28,CASSLFLNSPLHF
TRBJ2-3,13,TRBV5-6,CASSGPSTDTQYF
TRBJ1-3,16,TRBV18,CASSPSQGASGNTIYF
TRBJ2-1,17,TRBV7-2,CASSLGTGTAKDNEQFF
TRBJ2-3,16,TRBV11-2,CASSRTGSGSGDTQYF
TRBJ2-1,15,TRBV11-3,CASSPRRSGDHEQFF
TRBJ2-7,11,TRBV2,CASSRYDEQYF
TRBJ2-1,11,TRBV5-8,CASSYYNEQFF
TRBJ1-2,14,TRBV27,CASATTSPLYGYTF
TRBJ1-5,13,TRBV30,CAWSGTGFQPQHF
TRBJ1-4,15,TRBV15,CATRRPGQINEKLFF